The 21 T cell receptor beta chains in this list originate from one sample, sequenced in a study of OX40 agonist ivuxolimab in advanced cancers. Assay used: immunoSEQ multiplex PCR; TCRdb lists only in-frame clones, some missing. The table lists tens of thousands of clones, around 87% of them singletons, with more than 1.5% in the top ten. The source was CD4+ or CD8+ T cells sorted from blood, collected in a trial of the OX40 agonist ivuxolimab. The receptor set was obtained from an adult with an advanced solid tumor such as melanoma, head and neck, liver or kidney cancer.

For the CDR3, the DNA is TGTGCCAGCAGTTCTCCTACAGGGCGGACGAACATTCAGTACTTC. Translated, it gives CASSSPTGRTNIQYF. This sequence joins TRBV28 and TRBJ2-4, with a tentative D call TRBD1 (6 bases). CDR3 length: 15 residues. From germline, CDR1 is MDHEN and CDR2 SYDVKM. Trimming pared 4 bases from V and 7 bases from J, leaving 17 bases between.

This chain uses TRBV7-9 with TRBJ2-3; TRBD2 matches 10 bases. This CDR3 spans 15 amino acids. V shed 5 bases, J shed 5 bases, and the junction held 7 bases outside the gene matches. Germline CDR1 is SEHNR and CDR2 is FQNEAQ (reference sequence). The CDR3 here is CASSLWTSGEDTQYF. Written as DNA, the CDR3 is TGTGCCAGCAGCCTTTGGACTAGCGGAGAAGATACGCAGTATTTT.

V gene TRBV2 combines with J gene TRBJ2-5; TRBD2 matches at 8 bases. This CDR3 region has 14 residues. The V gene's germline CDR1 is SNHLY and CDR2 FYNNEI. Losses at the gene ends were 2 bases for V and 5 bases for J; bases not matched to a gene: 4. CDR3 region: CASSETGGRETQYF. The CDR3 DNA sequence: TGTGCCAGCAGTGAAACGGGAGGGCGGGAGACCCAGTACTTC. The full variable domain, rest sourced from reference TRBV2 and TRBJ2-5, is EPEVTQTPSHQVTQMGQEVILRCVPISNHLYFYWYRQILGQKVEFLVSFYNNEISEKSEIFDDQFSVERPDGSNFTLKIRSTKLEDSAMYFCASSETGGRETQYFGPGTRLLVL.

The V and J genes are TRBV18 and TRBJ2-5, with D unresolved. The V gene's germline CDR1 is KGHSH and CDR2 LQKENI. Trimming removed 2 bases from V and 0 bases from J, with 4 bases in between. The CDR3 has 13 amino acids. CDR3 region: CASSPGNQETQYF. For the CDR3, the DNA is TGTGCCAGCTCACCAGGGAACCAAGAGACCCAGTACTTC.

The V gene is TRBV10-3, the J gene TRBJ1-5, with D perhaps matching TRBD1 (5 bases). This CDR3 is built from 13 residues. CDR1 ENHRY and CDR2 SYGVKD come from the germline V gene. Trimming removed 5 bases from V and 8 bases from J, with 13 bases in between. This CDR3 reads CAISPGGAEPQHF. In nucleotides, the CDR3 is TGTGCCATCAGTCCCGGGGGTGCGGAGCCCCAGCATTTT.

The V and J genes are TRBV2 and TRBJ2-7; D call uncertain. In germline, CDR1 is SNHLY, CDR2 FYNNEI. With 7 bases removed from V and 5 bases from J, the gap between germline ends came to 21 bases. The CDR3 contains 15 residues. The DNA of the CDR3 is TGTGCCAGCACCGAACGGGCTGGCAGGATCCACGAGCAGTACTTC. Residues: CASTERAGRIHEQYF.

V gene TRBV11-2 combines with J gene TRBJ2-5, with D perhaps TRBD1 (6 bases). The CDR3 runs 15 residues. The V end lost 1 base, the J end lost 5 bases, and 14 bases lay between the germline ends. CDR1 SGHAT and CDR2 FQNNGV come from the germline V gene. The DNA for the CDR3 is TGTGCCAGCAGCTTAGTCAGGGGCGGTTGGGAGACCCAGTACTTC. Translation: CASSLVRGGWETQYF.

The V gene is TRBV29-1, the J gene TRBJ2-2, with D possibly TRBD1 on 6 matching bases. V lost 7 bases and J lost 7, with 19 bases in between. This CDR3 has 14 residues. Germline V gives CDR1 SQVTM, CDR2 ANQGSEA. This chain's CDR3 is CSGTKDSFGGELFF. The CDR3 bases are TGCAGCGGCACTAAGGACAGCTTCGGCGGGGAGCTGTTTTTT.

The gene calls are TRBV7-6 and TRBJ2-2, with 12 bases matching TRBD2. The CDR3 spans 16 residues. V shed 4 bases and J 6 bases; nucleotides not matched to a gene: 6. Germline loops: CDR1 SGHVS, CDR2 FNYEAQ. The CDR3 protein is CASSSLAGGRAGELFF. For the CDR3, the DNA is TGTGCCAGCAGCTCCCTAGCGGGGGGGCGGGCCGGGGAGCTGTTTTTT.

The chain has TRBV5-4 and TRBJ2-1; 9 bases align to TRBD1. Germline values: CDR1 SGHNT, CDR2 YYREEE (reference sequence). Germline trimming cut 4 bases from V and 4 bases from J; bases unmatched to any gene: 15. The CDR3 contains 18 residues. The CDR3, as DNA: TGTGCCAGCAGCCGAAACAACCCGGGACAGGGTTCTTACAATGAGCAGTTCTTC. It specifies CASSRNNPGQGSYNEQFF.

This clone was picked up one time. As DNA, the CDR3 is TGTGCCAGCAGCCCTACAGGGACGAACACCGGGGAGCTGTTTTTT. This translates into CASSPTGTNTGELFF. The gene calls are TRBV5-4 and TRBJ2-2; D is possibly TRBD1 (6 bases). CDR3 length: 15 amino acids. V lost 4 bases to trimming and J lost 0 bases, with 10 bases between them. CDR1 and CDR2 from the germline V gene are SGHNT and YYREEE (reference sequence).

This clone was recorded a few times. V gene TRBV27 combines with J gene TRBJ2-3; 12 positions agree with TRBD2. Germline V gives CDR1 MNHEY, CDR2 SMNVEV (reference sequence). The CDR3 runs to 18 residues. V was clipped by 2 bases and J by 2 bases; unmatched bases: 8. The CDR3 is CASSLRASGRATTDTQYF. Here the CDR3 DNA reads TGTGCCAGCAGTTTAAGAGCTAGCGGGAGGGCTACCACAGATACGCAGTATTTT.

The gene calls are TRBV10-3 and TRBJ1-1, with 10 bases matching TRBD1. This CDR3 region has 15 residues. Germline CDR1 and CDR2: ENHRY and SYGVKD. With 3 bases clipped from V and 8 bases from J, the junction kept 9 bases outside the gene matches. The CDR3 loop is CAISDSGTGVREAFF. The CDR3 DNA reads TGTGCCATCAGTGATTCCGGGACAGGGGTTCGGGAAGCTTTCTTT.

This clone has only a few counts. This rearrangement joins TRBV10-3 to TRBJ1-1, with D possibly matching TRBD1 (5 bases). The germline gives CDR1 ENHRY, CDR2 SYGVKD. There are 13 residues in the CDR3. The V gene lost 6 bases and the J gene lost 1 base, with 9 bases spanning the gap. This CDR3 is CAIRRGSNTEAFF. CDR3 DNA: TGTGCCATCAGGAGGGGTTCGAACACTGAAGCTTTCTTT.

This clone was seen only a few times. The V call is TRBV4-1, the J call TRBJ2-4; 7 nucleotides agree with TRBD2. Germline V CDR1 and CDR2: MGHRA, YSYEKL. J was trimmed by 8 bases and V by 3 bases; bases with no gene match: 1. The CDR3 has 12 residues. CDR3 DNA sequence: TGCGCCAGCAGCCAGGGGGGGGACATTCAGTACTTC. It is translated as CASSQGGDIQYF.

J is TRBJ1-6 and V is TRBV18; 8 nucleotides align to TRBD1. The CDR3 loop spans 14 amino acids. Trimming removed 4 bases from V and 12 bases from J; junction bases left unmatched: 8. In germline, CDR1 is KGHSH, CDR2 LQKENI. DNA of the CDR3: TGTGCCAGCTCACTGGGGCAGGGGGCTCGACCCCTCCACTTT. It is translated as CASSLGQGARPLHF. The variable domain in full, completed from reference TRBV18 and TRBJ1-6, reads NAGVMQNPRHLVRRRGQEARLRCSPMKGHSHVYWYRQLPEEGLKFMVYLQKENIIDESGMPKERFSAEFPKEGPSILRIQQVVRGDSAAYFCASSLGQGARPLHFGNGTRLTVT.

The genes are TRBV19 and TRBJ2-4; 8 nucleotides match TRBD1. Germline lookup yields CDR1 LNHDA and CDR2 SQIVND (reference sequence). The CDR3 is 20 residues long. V lost 4 bases and J lost 3; bases outside the gene matches: 20. The CDR3 protein is CASSTPRTGKWIMGKNIQYF. The CDR3 DNA reads as TGTGCCAGTAGTACCCCCCGGACAGGGAAATGGATTATGGGCAAAAACATTCAGTACTTC.

This chain joins TRBV7-2 and TRBJ2-1, with D hard to call. This CDR3 is built from 13 residues. Trimming shortened V by 2 bases and J by 7 bases, and 9 bases separated the two germline ends. Germline-derived CDR1 and CDR2 are SGHTA and FQGNSA. CDR3 in DNA: TGTGCCAGCAGCTTACGGCACTCTAATGAGCAGTTCTTC. Its protein product is CASSLRHSNEQFF.

This clone has only a few counts. The chain employs TRBV10-3 and TRBJ2-3; D is undetermined. Per the germline V gene, CDR1 is ENHRY and CDR2 is SYGVKD. Between the trimmed V and J ends, which lost 3 bases and 6 bases, there was a span of 16 bases. The CDR3 has 15 residues. The CDR3 bases are TGTGCCATCAGTGACTCAGGAGTAGGGTTCGATACGCAGTATTTT. Translation: CAISDSGVGFDTQYF.

The chain combines TRBV30 with TRBJ1-6; D ambiguous. V lost 1 base and J lost 8, with 12 bases in between. Germline V gene sequence: CDR1 GTSNPN, CDR2 SVGIG (reference sequence). The CDR3 has 14 residues. In DNA, the CDR3 is TGTGCCTGGAGTGGTGGCATTGGGGATTCACCCCTCCACTTT. Translated: CAWSGGIGDSPLHF.

The V and J genes are TRBV5-5 and TRBJ1-3, with D hard to call. Germline V gives CDR1 SGHKS, CDR2 YYEKEE (reference sequence). The V end was cut by 0 bases, the J end by 8 bases, with 12 bases between. The CDR3 contains 14 residues. The CDR3 bases are TGTGCCAGCAGCTTGGACCCACAGCCGGACACCATATATTTT. Its translation: CASSLDPQPDTIYF.